This TCR beta chain was recovered during a study of blood T cell repertoires in COVID-19. Study context: Cohort 3 donors counted as recovered after two negative PCRs, clearance, or resolved symptoms. Italy, Spain and the United States were the sources of the convalescent and acute COVID-19 samples. PBMCs, B-cell-depleted T cells, or T cells provided the cDNA or gDNA that made up the material.

Under the authors' procedure: Reference gene primer amplification gave estimated nucleated cell counts. Method: immunoSEQ multiplex PCR; TCRdb's copy keeps in-frame clones and lacks some. The D gene and trimming were derived from the DNA, and the V and J assignments and clone size from that table. The sample shows some 180,000 clones, 79% of them seen only once. Germline V gene lookup returns CDR1 SGHDT and CDR2 YYEEEE. The V gene lost 6 bases and the J gene lost 4 bases, with 10 bases spanning the gap. The CDR3 is made up of 12 amino acids. The receptor was derived from a woman aged 65 to 85 in a cohort exposed to, infected with or recovered from COVID-19 (not recorded which). The chain recombines TRBV5-6 with TRBJ1-2; D may be TRBD1 (5 bases). Sequences were obtained from PBMCs or T cells enriched from blood (not recorded which). Here the CDR3 reads CASTREGYGYTF. CDR3 DNA sequence: TGTGCCAGCACCAGGGAGGGCTATGGCTACACCTTC.